A selection of T cell receptor beta chains follows, all from one sample in a study of a mutant IDH1 vaccine in newly diagnosed glioma. No antigen is known for these receptors. Method: immunoSEQ multiplex PCR; TCRdb's copy keeps in-frame clones and lacks some. The sample consists of 30,000 to 35,000 clones, over 85% of them appearing once. Sequencing was performed on PBMCs, taken from a glioma patient whose treatment included an IDH1 peptide vaccine. These receptor sequences come from a man between 40 and 49 years old with glioma. Both conserved end residues are part of each CDR3. Fields, in order: D gene, J gene, clone size, V gene, CDR3 protein, CDR3 DNA. D genes are given only for firm matches. Part of the rows lack a size; the others show once, few, many or a class for expanded clones.

>NA|TRBJ1-1|NA|TRBV18
CASSPPSQVNTEAFF
TGTGCCAGCTCACCACCGTCACAGGTTAACACTGAAGCTTTCTTT
>TRBD2|TRBJ2-5|NA|TRBV5-1
CASSSGTSGGAPKETQYF
TGCGCCAGCAGTTCCGGGACTAGCGGGGGGGCGCCGAAAGAGACCCAGTACTTC
>NA|TRBJ2-1|NA|TRBV27
CASSLSLASSYNEQFF
TGTGCCAGCAGTTTATCCCTGGCCAGCTCCTACAATGAGCAGTTCTTC
>NA|TRBJ2-2|NA|TRBV7-3
CASSTGSGTGELFF
TGTGCCAGCAGCACAGGGTCGGGCACCGGGGAGCTGTTTTTT
>NA|TRBJ1-4|NA|TRBV28
CASSLGGVIDEKLFF
TGTGCCAGCAGTTTAGGGGGGGTTATAGATGAAAAACTGTTTTTT
>NA|TRBJ1-4|medium-sized|TRBV4-1
CASSQEGSFEKLFF
TGCGCCAGCAGCCAAGAAGGCAGTTTTGAAAAACTGTTTTTT
>TRBD2|TRBJ2-4|NA|TRBV7-1
CASSSLKSSNIIAGDLGAKNIQYF
TGTGCCAGCAGCTCTCTAAAAAGCTCAAATATTATAGCGGGAGATTTAGGGGCCAAAAACATTCAGTACTTC
>NA|TRBJ2-3|NA|TRBV5-1
CASSLSRGSGINQADTQYF
TGCGCCAGCAGCTTAAGTAGGGGTAGCGGCATAAACCAGGCAGATACGCAGTATTTT
>TRBD1|TRBJ2-7|NA|TRBV11-2
CASSLGQGTNEQYF
TGTGCCAGCAGCTTGGGACAGGGGACCAACGAGCAGTACTTC
>TRBD1|TRBJ2-1|NA|TRBV7-2
CASSFVTGVDNEQFF
TGTGCCAGCAGCTTCGTGACAGGGGTGGACAATGAGCAGTTCTTC
>TRBD2|TRBJ2-1|NA|TRBV7-7
CASSLGPGLADNEQFF
TGTGCTAGCAGCTTAGGACCGGGACTAGCGGACAATGAGCAGTTCTTC
>NA|TRBJ2-5|NA|TRBV2
CASSQGGSETQYF
TGTGCCAGCAGTCAAGGAGGGTCAGAGACCCAGTACTTC
>NA|TRBJ1-4|once|TRBV7-8
CASSSEGFPNEKLFF
TGTGCCAGCAGCTCCGAGGGGTTCCCTAATGAAAAACTGTTTTTT
>NA|TRBJ2-1|NA|TRBV28
CASRRAGEAEQFF
TGTGCCAGCAGGAGGGCCGGGGAGGCTGAGCAGTTCTTC
>TRBD1|TRBJ2-6|NA|TRBV28
CASSSGGGFSGANVLTF
TGTGCCAGCAGTTCAGGGGGCGGATTCTCTGGGGCCAACGTCCTGACTTTC
>NA|TRBJ1-5|NA|TRBV6-6
CASSIRTVRENQPQHF
TGTGCCAGCAGTATCCGGACAGTCCGAGAAAATCAGCCCCAGCATTTT
>NA|TRBJ1-2|NA|TRBV19
CASSIRTTYYGYTF
TGTGCCAGTAGTATACGGACAACCTACTATGGCTACACCTTC
>TRBD2|TRBJ2-2|NA|TRBV6-5
CASSYSGGSDTGELFF
TGTGCCAGCAGTTACTCGGGAGGGTCGGACACCGGGGAGCTGTTTTTT
>NA|TRBJ1-5|NA|TRBV19
CASMDLTFNQPQHF
TGTGCCAGTATGGACCTAACCTTCAATCAGCCCCAGCATTTT
>TRBD1|TRBJ1-2|NA|TRBV19
CASDSDRDPSRGYTF
TGTGCCAGTGACTCTGACAGGGACCCTTCCCGAGGCTACACCTTC
>NA|TRBJ2-1|once|TRBV19
CASSINQGYNEQFF
TGTGCCAGTAGTATCAACCAAGGGTACAATGAGCAGTTCTTC
>NA|TRBJ1-1|NA|TRBV29-1
CSIGQGGATEAFF
TGCAGCATCGGACAAGGGGGTGCAACTGAAGCTTTCTTT
>NA|TRBJ1-6|NA|TRBV2
CASGRVSPYNSPLHF
TGTGCCAGCGGCAGGGTGAGCCCCTATAATTCACCCCTCCACTTT
>NA|TRBJ1-1|NA|TRBV6-5
CASSYLGRGVTEAFF
TGTGCCAGCAGTTACTTAGGCAGGGGTGTCACTGAAGCTTTCTTT
>TRBD1|TRBJ1-4|once|TRBV7-2
CASSLVWTGETNEKLFF
TGTGCCAGCAGCTTAGTATGGACAGGGGAAACTAATGAAAAACTGTTTTTT
>TRBD1|TRBJ2-3|NA|TRBV23-1
CASSQSRGRVTDTQYF
TGCGCCAGCAGTCAATCTAGGGGGCGCGTGACAGATACGCAGTATTTT
>TRBD2|TRBJ2-3|NA|TRBV30
CAWSGVAGSADTQYF
TGTGCCTGGAGTGGGGTAGCGGGGTCGGCAGATACGCAGTATTTT